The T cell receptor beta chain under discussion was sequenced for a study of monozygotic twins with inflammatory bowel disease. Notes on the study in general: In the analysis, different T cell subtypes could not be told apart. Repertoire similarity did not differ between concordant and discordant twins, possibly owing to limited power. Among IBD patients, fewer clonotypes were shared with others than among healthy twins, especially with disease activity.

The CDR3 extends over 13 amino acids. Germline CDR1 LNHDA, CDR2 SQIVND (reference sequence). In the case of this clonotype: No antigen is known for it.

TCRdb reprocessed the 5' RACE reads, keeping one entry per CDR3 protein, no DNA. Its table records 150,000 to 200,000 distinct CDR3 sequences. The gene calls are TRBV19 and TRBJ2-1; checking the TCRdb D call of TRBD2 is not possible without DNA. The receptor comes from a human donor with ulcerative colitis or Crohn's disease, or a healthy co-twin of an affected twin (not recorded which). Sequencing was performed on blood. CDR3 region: CASLRAGYNEQFF. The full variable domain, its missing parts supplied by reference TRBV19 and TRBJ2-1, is DGGITQSPKYLFRKEGQNVTLSCEQNLNHDAMYWYRQDPGQGLRLIYYSQIVNDFQKGDIAEGYSVSREKKESFPLTVTSAQKNPTAFYLCASLRAGYNEQFFGPGTRLTVL.